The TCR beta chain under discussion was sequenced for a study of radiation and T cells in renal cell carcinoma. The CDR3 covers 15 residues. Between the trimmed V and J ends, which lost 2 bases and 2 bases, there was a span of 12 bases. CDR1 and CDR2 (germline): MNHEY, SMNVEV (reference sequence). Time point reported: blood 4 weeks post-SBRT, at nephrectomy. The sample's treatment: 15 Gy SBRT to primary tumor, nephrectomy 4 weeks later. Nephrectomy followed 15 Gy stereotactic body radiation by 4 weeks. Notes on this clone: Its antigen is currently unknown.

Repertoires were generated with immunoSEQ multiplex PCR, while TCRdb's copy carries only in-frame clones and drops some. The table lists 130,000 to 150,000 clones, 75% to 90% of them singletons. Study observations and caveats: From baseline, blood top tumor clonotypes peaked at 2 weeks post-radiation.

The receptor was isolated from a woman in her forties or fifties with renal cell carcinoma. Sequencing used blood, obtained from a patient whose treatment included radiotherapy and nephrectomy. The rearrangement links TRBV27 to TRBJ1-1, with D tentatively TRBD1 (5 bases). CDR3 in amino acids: CASSLGAGKNTEAFF. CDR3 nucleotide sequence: TGTGCCAGCAGTTTAGGGGCAGGGAAAAACACTGAAGCTTTCTTT.